The clone carrying this TCR beta chain was found many times. Antigen: not known. The data were taken from a study of breast tumors, draining lymph nodes, adjacent tissues. Study-level findings and limits: Findings are consistent with lymph node origin and intratumoral expansion of most tumor T cells.

The lymph nodes were axillary draining lymph nodes from breast cancer patients. The CDR3 sequence is 15 residues long. The junction had 3 bases not matched to a gene; V was cut back by 0 bases and J by 2 bases. Per germline, CDR1 SGHRS and CDR2 YFSETQ. TCRdb itself ran the multiplex PCR reads through MiXCR, one entry per CDR3 protein. Among fewer than 300,000 distinct CDR3 sequences listed, about 34% were seen once. This TCR derives from a female donor with breast cancer. Some clones in this sample may be carry-over from other donors' samples. The source material was axillary lymph node tissue. The chain carries TRBV5-1 and TRBJ2-7, with TRBD2 matching 9 bases. DNA for the CDR3: TGCGCCAGCAGCTTGGAAAGCGGGGGGCCCTACGAGCAGTACTTC. It specifies CASSLESGGPYEQYF.